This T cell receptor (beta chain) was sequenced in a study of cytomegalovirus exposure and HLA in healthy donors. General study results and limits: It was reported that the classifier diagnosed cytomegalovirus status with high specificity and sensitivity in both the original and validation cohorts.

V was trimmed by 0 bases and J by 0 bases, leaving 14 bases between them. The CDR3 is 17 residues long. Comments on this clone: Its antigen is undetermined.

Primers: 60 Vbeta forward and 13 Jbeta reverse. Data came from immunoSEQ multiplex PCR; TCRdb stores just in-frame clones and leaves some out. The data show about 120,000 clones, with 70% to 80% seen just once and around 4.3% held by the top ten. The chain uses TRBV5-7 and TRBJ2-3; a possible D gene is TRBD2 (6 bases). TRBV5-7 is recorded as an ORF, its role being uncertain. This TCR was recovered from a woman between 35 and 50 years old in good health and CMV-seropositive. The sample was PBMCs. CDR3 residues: CASSLARDFTSTDTQYF. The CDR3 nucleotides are TGTGCCAGCAGCTTGGCCAGGGACTTCACTAGCACAGATACGCAGTATTTT.